A single TCR beta chain is shown here with its context. A single base separates this from a much larger clone, so it may be a read error. Because the CDR3 is missing its conserved closing phenylalanine or tryptophan, this is likely a read error. V lost 8 bases and J lost 5, with 21 bases in between. This CDR3 has 15 residues. Germline CDR1 and CDR2: SGHTA and FQGNSA. This entry is derived from a study of T cells in Graves' hyperthyroidism and ophthalmopathy. The source material, RNA transcripts, was used to amplify TCR beta CDR3 regions. During a first-round RT-PCR of the TCR CDR3, the HTBI primer set was used. MiXCR, applied by TCRdb to the multiplex PCR reads, yields one record per CDR3 protein. Of hundreds of thousands of distinct CDR3 sequences in the sample, around 38% were seen once.

The rearrangement links TRBV7-2 to TRBJ2-5, with D perhaps matching TRBD1 or TRBD2 (6 bases each). This sequence was found in a man between 18 and 29 years old with Graves' hyperthyroidism. Source material: blood. CDR3 nucleotide sequence: TGTGCCAGCTCTTTAGGGGGTCTTGGGAGGGAGACCCAGTACCTC. It translates to CASSLGGLGRETQYL.